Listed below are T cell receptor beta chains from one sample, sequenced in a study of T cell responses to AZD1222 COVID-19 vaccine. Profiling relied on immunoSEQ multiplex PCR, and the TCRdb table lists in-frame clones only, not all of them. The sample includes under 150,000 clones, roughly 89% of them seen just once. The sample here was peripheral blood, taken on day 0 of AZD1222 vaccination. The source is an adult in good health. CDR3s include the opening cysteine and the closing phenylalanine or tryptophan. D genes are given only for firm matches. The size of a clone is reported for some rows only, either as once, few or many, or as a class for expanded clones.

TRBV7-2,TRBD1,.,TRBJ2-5,CASSLARTGAGETQYF
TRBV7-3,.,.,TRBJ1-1,CASSSGQPATEAFF
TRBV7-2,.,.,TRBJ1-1,CASSLGGGTEAFF
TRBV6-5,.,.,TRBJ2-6,CASTTASGANVLTF
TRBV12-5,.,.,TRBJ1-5,CASGLVIQDRDSNQPQHF
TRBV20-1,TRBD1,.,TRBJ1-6,CSANEGSRTGNSPLHF
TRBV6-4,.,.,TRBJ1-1,CAYSRQLSNTEAFF
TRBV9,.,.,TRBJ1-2,CASSVGPGSGYTF
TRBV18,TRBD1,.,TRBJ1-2,CASSPVETGSNYGYTF
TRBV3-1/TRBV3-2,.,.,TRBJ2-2,CASSRRGNTGELFF
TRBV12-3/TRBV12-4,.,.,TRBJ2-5,CASSLGRETQYF
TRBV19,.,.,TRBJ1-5,CAASYSMNQPQHF
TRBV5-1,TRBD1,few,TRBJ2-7,CASSLAGTGYYEQYF
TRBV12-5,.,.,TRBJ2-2,CASVNPWGTGELFF
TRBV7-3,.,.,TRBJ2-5,CASSLTSTSGYQETQYF
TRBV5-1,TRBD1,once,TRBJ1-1,CASSLTGEVGTEAFF
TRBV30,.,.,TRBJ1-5,CAWSVEPYGNQPQHF
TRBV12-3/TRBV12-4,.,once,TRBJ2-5,CASSFKSETQYF
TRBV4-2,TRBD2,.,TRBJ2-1,CASSPQGPSGGYNEQFF
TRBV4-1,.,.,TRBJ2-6,CASSQEAVSDSGANVLTF
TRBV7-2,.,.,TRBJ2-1,CASSPSTAGVSEQFF
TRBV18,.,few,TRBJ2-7,CASSFAYEQYF
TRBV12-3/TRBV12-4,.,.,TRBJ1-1,CASSPGAAEAFF
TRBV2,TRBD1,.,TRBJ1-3,CASRRQGSSGNTIYF
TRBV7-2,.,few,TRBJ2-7,CASSPMFSYEQYF
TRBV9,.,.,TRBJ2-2,CASSPGHNTGELFF
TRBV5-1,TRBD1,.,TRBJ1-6,CASSLEGQASPLHF
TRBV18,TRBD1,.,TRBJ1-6,CASSPSWTGVNSPLHF
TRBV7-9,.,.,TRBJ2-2,CASSRPQLNTGELFF
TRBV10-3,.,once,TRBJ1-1,CATGDEMGAEAFF
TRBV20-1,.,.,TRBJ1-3,CSASNRLSSGNTIYF
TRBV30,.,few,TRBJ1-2,CACLLIRANYGYTF
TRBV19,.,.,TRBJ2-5,CASSTNRFQETQYF
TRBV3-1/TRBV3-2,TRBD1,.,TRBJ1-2,CASSRSRQGSYGYTF
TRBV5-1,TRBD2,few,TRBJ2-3,CASSSWGTSGNTDTQYF
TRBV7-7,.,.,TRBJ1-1,CASSLERDTEAFF
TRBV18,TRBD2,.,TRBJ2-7,CASSPGLAGDYEQYF
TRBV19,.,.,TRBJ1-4,CASTAGTPNEKLFF
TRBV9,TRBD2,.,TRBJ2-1,CASGSGRADEQFF
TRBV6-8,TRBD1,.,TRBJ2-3,CADRDTDTQYF
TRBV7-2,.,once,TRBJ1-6,CASSLLGAGSPLHF
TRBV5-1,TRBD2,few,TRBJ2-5,CASSDSGGGETQYF
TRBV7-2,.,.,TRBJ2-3,CASSLSRTDTQYF
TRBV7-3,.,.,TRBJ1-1,CASRVGTGREAFF
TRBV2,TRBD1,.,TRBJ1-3,CASSRTGGTGNTIYF
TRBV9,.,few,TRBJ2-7,CASSEGTESSYEQYF
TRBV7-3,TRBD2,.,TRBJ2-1,CASSLMGGEGINEQFF
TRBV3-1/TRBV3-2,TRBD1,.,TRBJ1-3,CASSQGTGPGNTIYF
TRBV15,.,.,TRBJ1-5,CATRDGGISNQPQHF